A single sample is the source of the 30 T cell receptor beta chains below, sequenced in a study of cytomegalovirus exposure and HLA in healthy donors. PCR employed 60 Vbeta and 13 Jbeta primers. The assay was immunoSEQ multiplex PCR, and TCRdb's table has in-frame clones only and misses some. The sample holds approximately 150,000 clones, 60% to 85% seen once. Sequencing was carried out using PBMCs. These receptors came from a man aged 35 to 55 in good health and CMV-seropositive.

A single count supports this clone. The CDR3 DNA is TGTGCCAGCAGCGTAGAGGGGGGGACATACAATGAGCAGTTCTTC. It encodes CASSVEGGTYNEQFF. V usage is TRBV9 and J usage is TRBJ2-1, with D perhaps TRBD2 (7 bases). V was clipped by 0 bases and J by 4 bases, with 11 bases between them. Germline CDR1 is SGDLS and CDR2 is YYNGEE. CDR3 length: 15 amino acids.

The genes are TRBV15 and TRBJ2-5, with 12 positions matching TRBD2. From germline, CDR1 is LNHNV and CDR2 YYDKDF (reference sequence). The CDR3 has 17 amino acids. Losses at the gene ends were 5 bases for V and 5 bases for J; bases not matched to a gene: 12. The CDR3 DNA is TGTGCCACCAGCCCAGAGAGGAGACTAGCGGGAGTGGAGACCCAGTACTTC. Its translation is CATSPERRLAGVETQYF.

The chain couples TRBV19 to TRBJ2-7; 11 nucleotides line up with TRBD1. This CDR3 is 14 amino acids long. Germline CDR1 and CDR2: LNHDA and SQIVND (reference sequence). V lost 6 bases to trimming and J lost 2 bases; unmatched junction nucleotides: 3. CDR3 nucleotide sequence: TGTGCCAGTAGGAGGACAGGGGGCCCCTACGAGCAGTACTTC. It yields the protein CASRRTGGPYEQYF.

J is TRBJ2-1 and V is TRBV23-1, with D perhaps matching TRBD2 (7 bases). TRBV23-1 is flagged as an ORF with uncertain function. The CDR3 is 15 residues long. The V end was cut by 7 bases, the J end by 4 bases, with 17 bases between. DNA of the CDR3: TGCGCCAGCACGGCGGGGGCGGGAGCTTACAATGAGCAGTTCTTC. Its translation is CASTAGAGAYNEQFF.

The chain recombines TRBV27 with TRBJ1-1, with 9 bases aligning to TRBD1. J was trimmed by 0 bases and V by 4 bases; bases with no gene match: 9. CDR1 is MNHEY, CDR2 SMNVEV, per germline (reference sequence). This CDR3 contains 17 residues. For the CDR3, the DNA is TGTGCCAGCAGTTCTATCCCGGGACAGGGATTGAACACTGAAGCTTTCTTT. It is translated as CASSSIPGQGLNTEAFF.

The table lists this clone with a few counts. The chain combines TRBV4-1 with TRBJ1-1; TRBD1 is a possible D gene (6 bases). CDR1 and CDR2 (germline): MGHRA, YSYEKL. Trimming took 0 bases from V and 7 from J, leaving 15 bases between them. The CDR3 is made up of 15 amino acids. For the CDR3, the DNA is TGCGCCAGCAGCCAAGAAGGGGAAGGGGGAGTTGAAGCTTTCTTT. It codes for CASSQEGEGGVEAFF.

The chain combines TRBV19 with TRBJ2-1; TRBD2 might be the D (5 bases). Germline lookup yields CDR1 LNHDA and CDR2 SQIVND (reference sequence). The CDR3 runs to 18 residues. Trimming removed 5 bases at V and 0 bases at J, with 20 bases between. The CDR3 sequence: CASSPGLFQPSSYNEQFF. CDR3 bases: TGTGCCAGTAGTCCCGGACTTTTTCAACCGAGCTCCTACAATGAGCAGTTCTTC.

The rearrangement joins TRBV18 to TRBJ2-7; D is ambiguous. The germline V gene has CDR1 KGHSH and CDR2 LQKENI. Trimming took 3 bases from V and 2 from J, leaving 11 bases between them. The CDR3 contains 14 residues. For the CDR3, the DNA is TGTGCCAGCTCACCCCCGGAGCCCACCTACGAGCAGTACTTC. Translation: CASSPPEPTYEQYF.

V and J are TRBV5-4 and TRBJ1-3, with TRBD1 matching 8 bases. V lost 4 bases, J lost 2 bases, and 5 bases stayed unmatched. This CDR3 region has 15 residues. In germline, CDR1 is SGHNT, CDR2 YYREEE (reference sequence). CDR3: CASSPMTGAGNTIYF. Written as DNA, the CDR3 is TGTGCCAGCAGCCCCATGACAGGGGCTGGAAACACCATATATTTT.

The chain combines TRBV2 with TRBJ1-5, with 7 bases lining up with TRBD1. CDR1 is SNHLY and CDR2 is FYNNEI in the germline V gene. V gave up 2 bases and J gave up 3 bases; unmatched junction bases: 7. The CDR3 consists of 16 residues. The CDR3 is CASSEMGGQINQPQHF. CDR3 in DNA: TGTGCCAGCAGTGAAATGGGGGGACAGATCAATCAGCCCCAGCATTTT.

The rearrangement links TRBV10-3 to TRBJ2-7; 7 bases are a match to TRBD2. CDR1 ENHRY and CDR2 SYGVKD come from the germline V gene. V trimming: 4 bases; J trimming: 0 bases; junction bases outside the gene matches: 3. The CDR3 extends over 14 amino acids. CDR3 bases: TGTGCCATCAGTGTGGGGGGGGGCTCCTACGAGCAGTACTTC. Translation: CAISVGGGSYEQYF.

The gene calls are TRBV5-1 and TRBJ1-2; TRBD1 matches at 10 bases. The CDR3 runs 14 residues. Germline V gene lookup returns CDR1 SGHRS and CDR2 YFSETQ. Trimming took 3 bases from V and 3 from J; bases not matched to a gene: 2. CDR3 nucleotide sequence: TGCGCCAGCAGCTCCGGGACAGGGGACTATGGCTACACCTTC. This encodes CASSSGTGDYGYTF. The entire variable domain, with the rest obtained from reference TRBV5-1 and TRBJ1-2, is as follows: KAGVTQTPRYLIKTRGQQVTLSCSPISGHRSVSWYQQTPGQGLQFLFEYFSETQRNKGNFPGRFSGRQFSNSRSEMNVSTLELGDSALYLCASSSGTGDYGYTFGSGTRLTVV.

The rearrangement uses TRBV2 and TRBJ2-3, with TRBD2 as a possible D gene (5 bases). There are 13 residues in the CDR3. CDR1 and CDR2 from the germline V gene are SNHLY and FYNNEI. V was trimmed by 7 bases and J by 6 bases, leaving 14 bases between them. CDR3 nucleotides: TGTGCCAGCAACGGACTTCGATTGGATACGCAGTATTTT. This gives the protein CASNGLRLDTQYF.

The chain carries TRBV11-3 and TRBJ1-1, with unresolved D. V lost 5 bases and J lost 0, with 7 bases in between. This CDR3 is 13 amino acids long. The germline CDR1 and CDR2 sequences are SGHNT and YENEEA. Written as DNA, the CDR3 is TGTGCCAGCAGCGAAACAGTGAACACTGAAGCTTTCTTT. It translates to CASSETVNTEAFF. Full variable domain (remainder filled in from reference TRBV11-3 and TRBJ1-1): EAGVVQSPRYKIIEKKQPVAFWCNPISGHNTLYWYLQNLGQGPELLIRYENEEAVDDSQLPKDRFSAERLKGVDSTLKIQPAELGDSAVYLCASSETVNTEAFFGQGTRLTVV.

The chain employs TRBV28 and TRBJ2-1; 10 bases line up with TRBD2. Per the germline V gene, CDR1 is MDHEN and CDR2 is SYDVKM. Trimming at V came to 2 bases and at J to 5 bases, leaving 6 bases not matched to a gene. This CDR3 has 16 residues. The CDR3 sequence is CASSLDLAGVNNEQFF. The CDR3 region has the DNA TGTGCCAGCAGTTTAGATCTAGCGGGAGTTAACAATGAGCAGTTCTTC.

This sequence joins TRBV29-1 and TRBJ2-2, with 9 bases that match TRBD1. Germline V gene data show CDR1 as SQVTM and CDR2 as ANQGSEA. After removal of 6 bases from V and 5 bases from J, the junction contained 7 bases not matched to a gene. This CDR3 comprises 14 residues. The CDR3, as DNA: TGCAGCGTAAAACAGGGGGCGAGTACCGGGGAGCTGTTTTTT. It is translated as CSVKQGASTGELFF.

This clone was counted only a few times. The chain is built from TRBV27 and TRBJ2-1, with 9 bases matching TRBD2. This CDR3 is built from 17 residues. V lost 5 bases, J lost 6 bases, and 14 bases stayed unmatched. The germline gives CDR1 MNHEY, CDR2 SMNVEV (reference sequence). CDR3 nucleotides: TGTGCCAGCAGTCAAGTACCGGGACTAGCCCGTGTCAATGAGCAGTTCTTC. It is translated as CASSQVPGLARVNEQFF.

V is TRBV14 and J is TRBJ2-1; 11 nucleotides agree with TRBD1. Losses at the gene ends were 6 bases for V and 2 bases for J; bases not matched to a gene: 6. Germline V gene lookup returns CDR1 SGHDN and CDR2 FVKESK. This CDR3 is 16 amino acids long. Here the CDR3 reads CASRQTGQGAYNEQFF. In DNA, the CDR3 is TGTGCCAGCAGACAAACGGGACAGGGGGCCTACAATGAGCAGTTCTTC.

V gene TRBV4-3 combines with J gene TRBJ1-1, with no clear D. With 1 base removed from V and 3 bases from J, the gap between germline ends came to 6 bases. Germline CDR1 LGHNA, CDR2 YSLEER. There are 13 residues in the CDR3. Here the CDR3 reads CASSQGRDTEAFF. CDR3 DNA sequence: TGCGCCAGCAGCCAAGGACGGGACACTGAAGCTTTCTTT.

Only one count was recorded for this clone. The genes are TRBV9 and TRBJ1-3; maybe TRBD1 (5 bases). Germline-derived CDR1 and CDR2 are SGDLS and YYNGEE. The V end was cut by 1 base, the J end by 2 bases, with 13 bases between. This CDR3 contains 16 residues. The CDR3 nucleotides are TGTGCCAGCAGCGTAACTTCCAGGGCCGCTGGAAACACCATATATTTT. The encoded protein is CASSVTSRAAGNTIYF.

The rearrangement joins TRBV7-7 to TRBJ1-3; 7 nucleotides align to TRBD1. V was pared by 5 bases and J by 2 bases, with 3 bases of the junction left unmatched. Germline CDR1 reads SSHAT; CDR2 reads FNYEAQ (reference sequence). The CDR3 has 14 residues. DNA for the CDR3: TGTGCCAGCAGCCAGACAGGGACTGGAAACACCATATATTTT. Amino acid sequence: CASSQTGTGNTIYF.

V is TRBV5-6 and J is TRBJ2-5, with 9 bases aligning to TRBD2. The CDR3 is 16 amino acids. Germline V gene sequence: CDR1 SGHDT, CDR2 YYEEEE. The junction had 9 bases not matched to a gene; V was cut back by 3 bases and J by 3 bases. CDR3 sequence (DNA): TGTGCCAGCAGCTCCTCCACAGAGCGGGAGGAAGAGACCCAGTACTTC. Its translation: CASSSSTEREEETQYF.

Concerning this clone itself: Germline is not matched at one junction end, which may reflect a read error. V and J are TRBV7-9 and TRBJ1-1; 7 nucleotides line up with TRBD1. This CDR3 has 15 residues. The germline V gene has CDR1 SEHNR and CDR2 FQNEAQ (reference sequence). The CDR3: CSSRQTGRMNTEAFF. The CDR3 nucleotides read TGTTCCAGCAGGCAGACAGGGCGGATGAACACTGAAGCTTTCTTT. The whole variable domain, remainder taken from reference TRBV7-9 and TRBJ1-1, is DTGVSQNPRHKITKRGQNVTFRCDPISEHNRLYWYRQTLGQGPEFLTYFQNEAQLEKSRLLSDRFSAERPKGSFSTLEIQRTEQGDSAMYLCSSRQTGRMNTEAFFGQGTRLTVV.

J is TRBJ2-7 and V is TRBV2; 10 bases fit TRBD1. The germline V gene has CDR1 SNHLY and CDR2 FYNNEI. Trimming removed 4 bases from V and 5 bases from J; junction bases left unmatched: 5. CDR3 length: 14 amino acids. CDR3 nucleotides: TGTGCCAGCAGTGTTGAGGGACAGGGGCACGAGCAGTACTTC. It encodes CASSVEGQGHEQYF.

Concerning this clone itself: The identical CDR3 is also encoded by other nucleotide sequences in the sample. The chain recombines TRBV9 with TRBJ2-5; D perhaps matches TRBD2 (6 bases). The V and J ends lost 0 bases and 4 bases respectively, with 10 bases between them. CDR3 size: 14 residues. The germline gives CDR1 SGDLS, CDR2 YYNGEE. The CDR3 loop is CASSVDGRLETQYF. The DNA for the CDR3 is TGTGCCAGCAGCGTAGACGGGAGACTAGAGACCCAGTACTTC.

V and J are TRBV13 and TRBJ2-5; D gene uncertain. CDR1 is PRHDT, CDR2 FYEKMQ, per germline (reference sequence). V lost 5 bases, J lost 2 bases, and 18 bases lay in between. The CDR3 runs 16 residues. CDR3 loop: CASSPQEPTSQETQYF. CDR3 DNA: TGTGCCAGCAGCCCCCAGGAACCAACCTCTCAAGAGACCCAGTACTTC.

V gene TRBV11-1 combines with J gene TRBJ2-5, with D unresolved. Germline V gene lookup returns CDR1 SGHAT and CDR2 FQDESV (reference sequence). Trimming pared 3 bases from V and 4 bases from J, leaving 9 bases between. The CDR3 spans 13 residues. In nucleotides, the CDR3 is TGTGCCAGCAGCTTTGGTAACGGAGAGACCCAGTACTTC. It encodes CASSFGNGETQYF.

The genes are TRBV5-1 and TRBJ1-4; the match to TRBD1 covers 8 bases. There are 15 residues in the CDR3. The J segment lost 3 bases and the V segment lost 0 bases, leaving 1 base of the junction unmatched. Germline V gene data show CDR1 as SGHRS and CDR2 as YFSETQ. As DNA, the CDR3 is TGCGCCAGCAGCTTGGAGACAGGGGCTAATGAAAAACTGTTTTTT. Protein sequence: CASSLETGANEKLFF.

This chain joins TRBV9 and TRBJ1-1; D remains ambiguous. V lost 4 bases to trimming and J lost 3 bases, with 16 bases between them. This CDR3 comprises 15 residues. From germline, CDR1 is SGDLS and CDR2 YYNGEE. CDR3 protein: CASSPHDISDTEAFF. The CDR3 nucleotides read TGTGCCAGCAGCCCTCACGACATATCGGACACTGAAGCTTTCTTT.

The chain uses TRBV5-1 and TRBJ1-3; no firm D call. The germline V gene has CDR1 SGHRS and CDR2 YFSETQ. The V end was cut by 5 bases, the J end by 2 bases, with 14 bases between. The CDR3 runs to 15 residues. In DNA, the CDR3 is TGCGCCAGCAGGGATCTTTCGGGAACTGGAAACACCATATATTTT. Its protein is CASRDLSGTGNTIYF.